The 4 T cell receptor beta chains in this list originate from one sample, sequenced in a study of T-cell reconstitution after alpha-beta-depleted transplantation in children. During its preparation, the TCRbeta library received unique molecular identifiers. MiXCR, run by TCRdb on the PCR reads, gives a single entry per CDR3 protein. The table shows some 830,000 distinct CDR3 sequences, with about 16% occurring only once. Source: PBMCs, mostly from graft donor cells, taken 360 days after TCRalphabeta/CD19-depleted stem cell transplant. These receptors originate from a male patient between 5 and 17 years old who had a stem cell transplant for acute lymphoblastic leukemia, so the T cells may come from the graft donor.

The chain employs TRBV5-1 and TRBJ2-3; D is uncertain. Germline V lookup: CDR1 SGHRS, CDR2 YFSETQ. This CDR3 is built from 14 residues. The V and J ends lost 5 bases and 2 bases respectively, with 12 bases between them. This CDR3 reads CASRLSLNTDTQYF. The CDR3 region has the DNA TGCGCCAGCAGATTGAGTTTGAACACAGATACGCAGTATTTT.

This chain connects TRBV19 to TRBJ2-3; 8 bases fit TRBD1. This CDR3 comprises 15 residues. The V segment lost 3 bases and the J segment 5 bases; nucleotides outside the gene matches: 7. Germline V gene sequence: CDR1 LNHDA, CDR2 SQIVND (reference sequence). CDR3 DNA sequence: TGTGCCAGTAGTATCGTCGGACAGGGAAGAGATACGCAGTATTTT. Protein sequence: CASSIVGQGRDTQYF.

Only a few counts were recorded for this clonotype. The chain combines TRBV20-1 with TRBJ2-6; D remains ambiguous. Germline V gene lookup returns CDR1 DFQATT and CDR2 SNEGSKA (reference sequence). V was trimmed by 0 bases and J by 2 bases, leaving 8 bases between them. The CDR3 runs 15 residues. CDR3 amino acids: CSARDRVTGANVLTF. CDR3 bases: TGCAGTGCTAGAGATCGGGTAACTGGGGCCAACGTCCTGACTTTC.

This clonotype was seen a few times. One end of the junction fails to match germline, which may point to a read error. J is TRBJ2-1 and V is TRBV6-6; 8 bases align to TRBD1. The CDR3 extends over 11 amino acids. Germline V gene lookup returns CDR1 MNHNY and CDR2 SVGAGI (reference sequence). The chain's CDR3 is CASSTGTGRIF. The CDR3 nucleotides are TGTGCCAGCAGTACTGGGACAGGTCGGATCTTC.